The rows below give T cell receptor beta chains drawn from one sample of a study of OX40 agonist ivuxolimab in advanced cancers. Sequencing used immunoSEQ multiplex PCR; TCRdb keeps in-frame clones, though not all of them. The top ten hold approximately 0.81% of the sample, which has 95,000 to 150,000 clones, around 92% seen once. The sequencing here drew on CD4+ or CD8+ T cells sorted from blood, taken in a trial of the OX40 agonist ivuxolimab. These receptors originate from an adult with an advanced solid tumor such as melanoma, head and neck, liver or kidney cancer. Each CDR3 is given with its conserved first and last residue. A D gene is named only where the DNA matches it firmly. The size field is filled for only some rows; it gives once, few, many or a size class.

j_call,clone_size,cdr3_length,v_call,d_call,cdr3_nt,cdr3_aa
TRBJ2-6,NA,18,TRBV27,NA,TGTGCCAGCAGTTTAGAAGGGGGACGCCTCTCTGGGGCCAACGTCCTGACTTTC,CASSLEGGRLSGANVLTF
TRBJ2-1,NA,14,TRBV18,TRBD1,TGTGCCAGCTCACCACCGGGACAGGGTCCTGAGCAGTTCTTC,CASSPPGQGPEQFF
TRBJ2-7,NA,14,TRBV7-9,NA,TGTGCCAGCAGCTTCGGACTGGCTTCCTACGAGCAGTACTTC,CASSFGLASYEQYF
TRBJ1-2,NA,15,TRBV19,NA,TGTGCCAGCTCTATACTCCAGGGACCTAACTATGGCTACACCTTC,CASSILQGPNYGYTF
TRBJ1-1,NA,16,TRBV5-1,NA,TGCGCCAGCAGCTTGGGCAGGGCGGTAGGGAACACTGAAGCTTTCTTT,CASSLGRAVGNTEAFF
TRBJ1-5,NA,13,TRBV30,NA,TGTGCCTGGAGGCAAAGGGGGGATCAGCCCCAGCATTTT,CAWRQRGDQPQHF
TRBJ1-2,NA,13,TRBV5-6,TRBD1,TGTGCCAGCAGCATGGACAGGGCGGGTGGCTACACCTTC,CASSMDRAGGYTF
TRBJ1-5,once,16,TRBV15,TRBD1,TGTGCCACCAGCGATGACAGGGGAAAGGGCAATCAGCCCCAGCATTTT,CATSDDRGKGNQPQHF
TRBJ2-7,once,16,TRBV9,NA,TGTGCCAGCAGCCCCACCCCGGGACATCCTACCTACGAGCAGTACTTC,CASSPTPGHPTYEQYF
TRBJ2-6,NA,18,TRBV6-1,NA,TGTGCCAGCAGTGGGGTCGGACAGAGAAGCTCTGGGGCCAACGTCCTGACTTTC,CASSGVGQRSSGANVLTF
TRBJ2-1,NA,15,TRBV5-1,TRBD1,TGCGCCAGCAGCCTACCCGGGACAGTTTACAATGAGCAGTTCTTC,CASSLPGTVYNEQFF
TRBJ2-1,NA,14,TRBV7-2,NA,TGTGCCAGCACCCTAGGCGGATCCTACAATGAGCAGTTCTTC,CASTLGGSYNEQFF
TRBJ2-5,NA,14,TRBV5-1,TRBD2,TGCGCCAGCAGCCCCGGACTAGCCGGCGAGACCCAGTACTTC,CASSPGLAGETQYF
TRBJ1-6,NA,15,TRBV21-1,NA,TGTGCCAGCAGCAGTGACAGGGGAGGTAGTCGTCCCCTCCACTTT,CASSSDRGGSRPLHF
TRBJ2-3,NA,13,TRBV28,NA,TGTGCCAGCACCGAGCCTGGAGGAGATACGCAGTATTTT,CASTEPGGDTQYF
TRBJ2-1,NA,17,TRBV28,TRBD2,TGTGCCAGCCGGGGACTAGCGGGAGTCGGCTCCTACAATGAGCAGTTCTTC,CASRGLAGVGSYNEQFF
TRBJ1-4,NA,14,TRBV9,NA,TGTGCCAGCAGCGTAGAAGGACTAGGAGAAAAACTGTTTTTT,CASSVEGLGEKLFF
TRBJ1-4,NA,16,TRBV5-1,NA,TGCGCCAGCAGCTTGAGGCCAGCACCAACTAATGAAAAACTGTTTTTT,CASSLRPAPTNEKLFF
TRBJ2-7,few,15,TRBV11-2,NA,TGTGCCAGCAGCTTAGAACCCGGGACCGCAAGCGAGCAGTACTTC,CASSLEPGTASEQYF
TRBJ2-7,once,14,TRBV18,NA,TGTGCCAGCTCACCTATCACAGGAAGCTACGAGCAGTACTTC,CASSPITGSYEQYF
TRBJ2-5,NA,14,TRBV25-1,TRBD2,TGTGCCAGCAGTGATAGGGAGGGTTCGGGGACCCAGTACTTC,CASSDREGSGTQYF
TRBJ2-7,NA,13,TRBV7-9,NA,TGTGCCAGCAGCTCCCCTGCGTTTAGAGAGCAGTACTTC,CASSSPAFREQYF
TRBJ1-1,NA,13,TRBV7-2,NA,TGTGCCAGCAGCTTAGTGTCCGCATTGGAGGCTTTCTTT,CASSLVSALEAFF
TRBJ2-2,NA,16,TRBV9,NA,TGTGCCAGCAGCGTAAAATTCTCTAGCGCCACCGGGGAGCTGTTTTTT,CASSVKFSSATGELFF
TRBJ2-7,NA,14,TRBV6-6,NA,TGTGCCAGCAGTGGACCTACAGGGTCCTACGAGCAGTACTTC,CASSGPTGSYEQYF
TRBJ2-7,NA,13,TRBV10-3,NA,TGTGCCATCAGTGAGGGGAGCAATAGCGAGCAGTACTTC,CAISEGSNSEQYF
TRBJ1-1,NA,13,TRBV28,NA,TGTGCCAGCAGTTTTCTGGAGAACACTGAAGCTTTCTTT,CASSFLENTEAFF
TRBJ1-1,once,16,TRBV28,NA,TGTGCCAGCAGTTTTGCCGGGGCCAGCATGAACACTGAAGCTTTCTTT,CASSFAGASMNTEAFF
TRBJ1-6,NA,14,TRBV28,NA,TGTGCCAGCAGTTTAAGGACATATAATTCACCCCTCCACTTT,CASSLRTYNSPLHF
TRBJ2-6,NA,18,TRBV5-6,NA,TGTGCCAGCAGCCGGCGACAGTTACTACGCTCTGGGGCCAACGTCCTGACTTTC,CASSRRQLLRSGANVLTF
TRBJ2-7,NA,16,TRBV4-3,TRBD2,TGCGCCAGCAGCCAAATACTAGCGGGAGCCCCCTACGAGCAGTACTTC,CASSQILAGAPYEQYF
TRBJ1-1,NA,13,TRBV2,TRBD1,TGTGCCAGCCCGGGACAGCCGAACACTGAAGCTTTCTTT,CASPGQPNTEAFF
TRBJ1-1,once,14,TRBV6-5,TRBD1,TGTGCCAGCAGTTACTCAGCACAGGGGACTGAAGCTTTCTTT,CASSYSAQGTEAFF
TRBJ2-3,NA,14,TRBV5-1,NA,TGCGCCAGCAGCTCAGCGGGTTCCACAGATACGCAGTATTTT,CASSSAGSTDTQYF
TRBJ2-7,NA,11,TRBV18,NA,TGTGCCAGCTCACGACTAGACGAGCAGTACTTC,CASSRLDEQYF
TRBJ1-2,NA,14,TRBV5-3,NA,TGTGCCAGAAGCTTGGGACACGCTAACTATGGCTACACCTTC,CARSLGHANYGYTF
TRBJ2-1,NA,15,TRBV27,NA,TGTGCCAGCAGCGCGGGCCAGCTCCCGTACAATGAGCAGTTCTTC,CASSAGQLPYNEQFF
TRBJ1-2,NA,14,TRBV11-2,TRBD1,TGTGCCAGCAGCTTAGTTGGACAGGAAGTTGGCTACACCTTC,CASSLVGQEVGYTF
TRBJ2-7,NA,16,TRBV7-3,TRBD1,TGTGCCAGCAGCTTATATGGGACAGGGGATCCCTACGAGCAGTACTTC,CASSLYGTGDPYEQYF
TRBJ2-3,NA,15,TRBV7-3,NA,TGTGCCAGCAGCTTAATGGCGGGGAGCACAGATACGCAGTATTTT,CASSLMAGSTDTQYF
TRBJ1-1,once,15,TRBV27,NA,TGTGCCAGCAGTCCCCTGAAGGGTAGGAACACTGAAGCTTTCTTT,CASSPLKGRNTEAFF
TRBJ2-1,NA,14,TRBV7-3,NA,TGTGCCAGCAGCCCGTCCGGACAGACCAATGAGCAGTTCTTC,CASSPSGQTNEQFF
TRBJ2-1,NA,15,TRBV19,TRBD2,TGTGCCAGTACCGCCGGGACTAGCGTCGGTAAGGAGCAGTTCTTC,CASTAGTSVGKEQFF
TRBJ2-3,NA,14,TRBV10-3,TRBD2,TGTGCCACCGCTAAGCGGGAGGGTACAGATACGCAGTATTTT,CATAKREGTDTQYF
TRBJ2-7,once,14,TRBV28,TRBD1,TGTGCCAGCAGGGGGACAGCCCAACGCTACGAGCAGTACTTC,CASRGTAQRYEQYF
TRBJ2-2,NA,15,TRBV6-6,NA,TGTGCCAGCATCGCCGGGACATGGAACACCGGGGAGCTGTTTTTT,CASIAGTWNTGELFF
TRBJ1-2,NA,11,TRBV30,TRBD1,TGTGCCTGGGACAGGGATGGTGGCTACACCTTC,CAWDRDGGYTF
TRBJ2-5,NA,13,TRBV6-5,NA,TGTGCCAGCAGTCCCCGGGGTGGGGAGACCCAGTACTTC,CASSPRGGETQYF
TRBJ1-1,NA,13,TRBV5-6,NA,TGTGCCAGCAGCTGGGGAAGGGGAACTGAAGCTTTCTTT,CASSWGRGTEAFF
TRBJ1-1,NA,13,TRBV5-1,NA,TGCGCCAGCAGCCCACAGGTAAACACTGAAGCTTTCTTT,CASSPQVNTEAFF
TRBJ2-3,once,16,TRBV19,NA,TGTGCCAGTAGTACCAAAGGGGTTGTGGTCTCAGATACGCAGTATTTT,CASSTKGVVVSDTQYF
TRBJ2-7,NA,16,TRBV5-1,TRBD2,TGCGCCAGCAACCCACATGGGACTAGCGGTTCCTACGAGCAGTACTTC,CASNPHGTSGSYEQYF
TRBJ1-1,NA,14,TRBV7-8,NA,TGTGCCAGCAGCGAAAAGACGGGGAACACTGAAGCTTTCTTT,CASSEKTGNTEAFF